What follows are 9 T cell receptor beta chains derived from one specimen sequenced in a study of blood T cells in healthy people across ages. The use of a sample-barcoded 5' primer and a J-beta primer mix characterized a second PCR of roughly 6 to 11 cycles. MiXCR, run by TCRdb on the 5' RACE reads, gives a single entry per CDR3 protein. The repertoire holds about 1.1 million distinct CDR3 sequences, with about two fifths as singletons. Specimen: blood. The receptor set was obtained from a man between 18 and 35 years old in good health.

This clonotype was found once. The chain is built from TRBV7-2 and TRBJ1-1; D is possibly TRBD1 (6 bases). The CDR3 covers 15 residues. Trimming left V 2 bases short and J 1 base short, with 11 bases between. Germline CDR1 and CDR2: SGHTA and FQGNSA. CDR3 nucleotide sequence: TGTGCCAGCAGCTTAACAGGGAAGAGGAACACTGAAGCTTTCTTT. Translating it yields CASSLTGKRNTEAFF.

The CDR3 nucleotides are TGTGCCAGCAGCTCGCTAGGGGTGTACGAGCAGTACTTC. Translating gives CASSSLGVYEQYF. J is TRBJ2-7 and V is TRBV4-2; TRBD1 is a possible D gene (5 bases). Per the germline V gene, CDR1 is LGHNA and CDR2 is YNFKEQ. The CDR3 is 13 residues long. V was clipped by 5 bases and J by 4 bases, with 12 bases between them.

In DNA form, the CDR3 reads TGCGCCAGCAGCGGGGAAAACCAAGAGACCCAGTACTTC. Translated, it gives CASSGENQETQYF. The chain recombines TRBV5-1 with TRBJ2-5; D unresolved. Trimming took off 4 bases at V and 0 bases at J, with 7 bases between the two ends. Looked up from germline, CDR1 is SGHRS and CDR2 is YFSETQ. There are 13 residues in the CDR3.

The CDR3 loop is CAWRTGEAFF. The CDR3 DNA sequence: TGTGCCTGGAGAACAGGTGAAGCTTTCTTT. The chain employs TRBV30 and TRBJ1-1; D may be TRBD1 (5 bases). V dropped 3 bases and J dropped 7 bases, with 6 bases sitting between them. The germline V gene encodes CDR1 GTSNPN and CDR2 SVGIG (reference sequence). This CDR3 region has 10 residues.

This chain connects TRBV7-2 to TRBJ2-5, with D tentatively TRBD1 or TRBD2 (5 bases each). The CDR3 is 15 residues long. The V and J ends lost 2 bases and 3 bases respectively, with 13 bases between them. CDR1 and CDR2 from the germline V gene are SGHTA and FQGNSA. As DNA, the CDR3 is TGTGCCAGCAGCTTAAGCGGACACTACGAAGAGACCCAGTACTTC. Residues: CASSLSGHYEETQYF.

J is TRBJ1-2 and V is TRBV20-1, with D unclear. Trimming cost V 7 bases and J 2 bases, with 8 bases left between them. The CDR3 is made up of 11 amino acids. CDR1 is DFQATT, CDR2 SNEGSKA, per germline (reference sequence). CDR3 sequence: CSGWTNYGYTF. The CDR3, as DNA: TGCAGTGGATGGACGAACTATGGCTACACCTTC.

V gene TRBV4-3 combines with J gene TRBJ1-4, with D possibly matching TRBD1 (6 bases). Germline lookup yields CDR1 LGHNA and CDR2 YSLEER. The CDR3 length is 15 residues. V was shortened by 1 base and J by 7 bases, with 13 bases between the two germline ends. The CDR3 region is CASSQVGRGREKLFF. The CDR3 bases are TGCGCCAGCAGCCAAGTCGGCAGGGGCCGTGAAAAACTGTTTTTT.

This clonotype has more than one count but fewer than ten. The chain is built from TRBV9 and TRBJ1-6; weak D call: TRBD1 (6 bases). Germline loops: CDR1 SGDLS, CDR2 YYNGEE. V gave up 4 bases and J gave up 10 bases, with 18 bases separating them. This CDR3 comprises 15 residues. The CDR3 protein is CASSMDRSKLSPLHF. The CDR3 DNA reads TGTGCCAGCAGCATGGACAGATCGAAGCTCTCACCCCTCCACTTT.

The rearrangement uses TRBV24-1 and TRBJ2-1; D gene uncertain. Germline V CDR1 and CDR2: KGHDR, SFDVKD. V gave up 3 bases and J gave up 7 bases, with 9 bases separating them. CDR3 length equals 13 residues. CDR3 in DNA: TGTGCCACCAGTGATAGGTTCTGGAATGAGCAGTTCTTC. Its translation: CATSDRFWNEQFF.